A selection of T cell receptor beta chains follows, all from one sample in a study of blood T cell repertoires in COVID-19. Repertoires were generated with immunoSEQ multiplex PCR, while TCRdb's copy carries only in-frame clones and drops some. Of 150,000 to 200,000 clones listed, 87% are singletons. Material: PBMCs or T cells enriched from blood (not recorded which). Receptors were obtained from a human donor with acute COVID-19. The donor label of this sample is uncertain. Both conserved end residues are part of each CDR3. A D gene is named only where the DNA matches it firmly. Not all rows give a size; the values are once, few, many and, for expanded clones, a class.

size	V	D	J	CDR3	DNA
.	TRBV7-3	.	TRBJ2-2	CASSDRNTGELFF	TGTGCCAGCAGCGACAGAAACACCGGGGAGCTGTTTTTT
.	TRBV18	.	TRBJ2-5	CASSQGKETQYF	TGTGCCAGCTCACAGGGGAAGGAGACCCAGTACTTC
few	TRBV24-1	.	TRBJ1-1	CATSDSRGSSTEAFF	TGTGCCACCAGTGATTCGCGGGGTTCGAGCACTGAAGCTTTCTTT
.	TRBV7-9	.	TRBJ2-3	CASSPSARNGTDTQYF	TGTGCCAGCAGCCCTAGCGCGCGGAACGGGACAGATACGCAGTATTTT
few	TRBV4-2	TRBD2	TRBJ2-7	CASSVSGLAGGSSYEQYF	TGTGCCAGCAGCGTTTCGGGACTAGCGGGGGGAAGCTCCTACGAGCAGTACTTC
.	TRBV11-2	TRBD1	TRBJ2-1	CASSFGQGRGSYNEQFF	TGTGCCAGCAGCTTCGGACAGGGGCGCGGGTCCTACAATGAGCAGTTCTTC
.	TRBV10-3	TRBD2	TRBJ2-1	CAIRGGALNEQFF	TGTGCCATCCGCGGGGGGGCCTTAAATGAGCAGTTCTTC
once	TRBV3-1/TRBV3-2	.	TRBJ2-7	CASSQQFEQYF	TGTGCCAGCAGCCAACAGTTCGAGCAGTACTTC
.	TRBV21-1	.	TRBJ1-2	CASSPQAGSYGYTF	TGTGCCAGCAGCCCTCAGGCAGGCAGCTATGGCTACACCTTC
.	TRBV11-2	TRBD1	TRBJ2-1	CASSRTGTGYNEQFF	TGTGCCAGCAGCCGCACCGGGACAGGGTACAATGAGCAGTTCTTC
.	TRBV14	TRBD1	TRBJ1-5	CASSQDRRGGRGQPQHF	TGTGCCAGCAGCCAAGATCGTAGAGGGGGCCGAGGTCAGCCCCAGCATTTT
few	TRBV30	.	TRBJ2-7	CAWSVRTERYF	TGTGCCTGGAGTGTACGGACTGAGCGGTACTTC
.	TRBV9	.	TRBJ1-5	CASSVSGGGNQPQHF	TGTGCCAGCAGCGTATCAGGTGGTGGCAATCAGCCCCAGCATTTT
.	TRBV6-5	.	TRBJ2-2	CASKQGPTTGELFF	TGTGCCAGCAAGCAGGGGCCAACCACCGGGGAGCTGTTTTTT
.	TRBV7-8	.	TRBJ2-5	CASSQGQGQETQYF	TGTGCCAGCTCCCAAGGACAAGGGCAAGAGACCCAGTACTTC
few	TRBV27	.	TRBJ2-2	CASSSGAGDTGELFF	TGTGCCAGCAGTTCAGGGGCGGGGGACACCGGGGAGCTGTTTTTT
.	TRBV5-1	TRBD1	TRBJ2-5	CASSLARGQWETQYF	TGCGCCAGCAGCTTGGCCAGGGGGCAATGGGAGACCCAGTACTTC
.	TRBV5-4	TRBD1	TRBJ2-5	CASSLPGQMGETQYF	TGTGCCAGCAGCTTGCCGGGACAGATGGGAGAGACCCAGTACTTC
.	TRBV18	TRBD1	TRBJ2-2	CASSPLGAGTGATGELFF	TGTGCCAGCTCACCCCTTGGGGCCGGGACAGGGGCCACCGGGGAGCTGTTTTTT
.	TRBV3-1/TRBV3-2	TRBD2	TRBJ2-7	CASSLYSGETYEQYF	TGTGCCAGCAGCTTATATAGCGGGGAGACCTACGAGCAGTACTTC
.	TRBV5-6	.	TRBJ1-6	CASSLSVEPLHF	TGTGCCAGCAGCTTAAGTGTTGAGCCCCTCCACTTT
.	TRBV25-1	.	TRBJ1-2	CASSDPGLLMGYTF	TGTGCCAGCAGTGACCCGGGACTCTTGATGGGCTACACCTTC
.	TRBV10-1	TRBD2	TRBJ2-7	CAREEKGSEQYF	TGCGCCCGGGAGGAAAAGGGAAGCGAGCAGTACTTC